A single sample is the source of the 17 T cell receptor beta chains below, sequenced in a study of shared clonotypes between healthy human individuals (dated by TCRdb to about 2020). Library creation used the immunoSEQ multiplex PCR assay. What TCRdb holds here is the immuneACCESS table cut down to in-frame rearrangements. Part of the clones is not present; checked against another copy, under half of the missing clones reflect an unresolved V gene, and the others are unexplained. For this sample the table gives about 1 million clones, of which roughly 80% were detected only once. The ten largest account for 1.4% of the sample. The sequenced sample consisted of memory CD4+ T cells sorted from blood. The cell subset or site label corresponds to: CD45RA-negative fraction. Every receptor here comes from a man between 18 and 29 years old in good health.

This chain links TRBV27 with TRBJ1-5; D is possibly TRBD1 (5 bases). The CDR3 length is 16 residues. Germline CDR1 MNHEY, CDR2 SMNVEV (reference sequence). V was clipped by 3 bases and J by 2 bases, with 14 bases between them. The CDR3 loop reads CASSFSGGFGNQPQHF. DNA for the CDR3: TGTGCCAGCAGTTTTAGCGGGGGTTTTGGCAATCAGCCCCAGCATTTT.

This chain links TRBV10-3 with TRBJ2-3, with 8 bases that match TRBD2. CDR3 length: 15 residues. With V trimmed by 4 bases and J by 5 bases, 8 bases remained unmatched. In germline, CDR1 is ENHRY, CDR2 SYGVKD. CDR3 nucleotide sequence: TGTGCCATCAGTGGGGTAGCGGGAAGGGAAGATACGCAGTATTTT. It translates to CAISGVAGREDTQYF.

V and J are TRBV6-1 and TRBJ2-7; TRBD2 matches 7 bases. The germline gives CDR1 MNHNS, CDR2 SASEGT. Losses at the gene ends were 5 bases for V and 1 base for J; bases not matched to a gene: 8. CDR3 length equals 15 residues. The CDR3 region has the DNA TGTGCCAGCAGTTGGCTAGCGGCCAATTCCTACGAGCAGTACTTC. It specifies CASSWLAANSYEQYF.

This clone was detected only once. This chain uses TRBV27 with TRBJ2-5, with 7 bases identical to TRBD2. V lost 3 bases, J lost 0 bases, and 13 bases stayed unmatched. The germline CDR1 and CDR2 sequences are MNHEY and SMNVEV (reference sequence). The CDR3 has 18 residues. The CDR3 DNA reads as TGTGCCAGCAGTTTCCGATACTCACCGCTAGCGGACCAAGAGACCCAGTACTTC. Protein sequence: CASSFRYSPLADQETQYF.

The genes are TRBV5-1 and TRBJ1-1; TRBD1 aligns across 7 bases. The V segment lost 3 bases and the J segment 3 bases; nucleotides outside the gene matches: 8. Germline CDR1 reads SGHRS; CDR2 reads YFSETQ. The CDR3 extends over 15 amino acids. CDR3 loop: CASSSGQGGYTEAFF. Here the CDR3 DNA reads TGCGCCAGCAGCTCGGGGCAGGGGGGTTACACTGAAGCTTTCTTT.

The rearrangement links TRBV7-9 to TRBJ1-6; 7 bases agree with TRBD1. V shed 5 bases, J shed 5 bases, and the junction held 6 bases outside the gene matches. CDR3 size: 15 residues. Germline assignment: CDR1 SEHNR and CDR2 FQNEAQ (reference sequence). DNA for the CDR3: TGTGCCAGCAGCCCCTCAACAGGGGATAATTCACCCCTCCACTTT. Its protein product is CASSPSTGDNSPLHF.

This clone was detected only once. V and J are TRBV6-5 and TRBJ2-7; perhaps D is TRBD1 or TRBD2 (5 bases each). Germline CDR1 reads MNHEY; CDR2 reads SVGAGI. V lost 4 bases, J lost 4 bases, and 14 bases lay in between. This CDR3 has 14 amino acids. CDR3 coding DNA: TGTGCCAGCAGTTCTCCGGGGCATTCTTACGAGCAGTACTTC. It encodes CASSSPGHSYEQYF.

The chain carries TRBV7-2 and TRBJ2-1; D could derive from TRBD1 or TRBD2 (5 bases each). Per germline, CDR1 SGHTA and CDR2 FQGNSA. This CDR3 has 15 residues. V was cut by 0 bases and J by 9 bases, with 15 bases left in between. The CDR3 nucleotides read TGTGCCAGCAGCTTAGCCGGGACGGCTGGGGGTGAGCAGTTCTTC. Translated, it gives CASSLAGTAGGEQFF.

The rearrangement links TRBV29-1 to TRBJ2-7; D call uncertain. The CDR3 runs 12 residues. Germline loops: CDR1 SQVTM, CDR2 ANQGSEA. Trimming pared 3 bases from V and 4 bases from J, leaving 10 bases between. The CDR3 DNA reads as TGCAGCGTTGAGTTGGCAGTTTACGAGCAGTACTTC. Amino acid sequence: CSVELAVYEQYF.

This sequence joins TRBV27 and TRBJ2-7, with D hard to call. This CDR3 has 17 residues. The germline V and J ends were trimmed by 2 bases and 1 base, with 18 bases remaining between them. From germline, CDR1 is MNHEY and CDR2 SMNVEV (reference sequence). The CDR3 sequence is CASSLRFGHSASYEQYF. The CDR3 DNA sequence: TGTGCCAGCAGTTTAAGGTTCGGGCACTCAGCTTCCTACGAGCAGTACTTC.

V gene TRBV5-1 combines with J gene TRBJ1-3; weak D call: TRBD1 (5 bases). Germline-derived CDR1 and CDR2 are SGHRS and YFSETQ. V gave up 4 bases and J gave up 4 bases, with 15 bases separating them. The CDR3 totals 15 residues. DNA of the CDR3: TGCGCCAGCAGCCCTCACTGGGGCACGGGAAACACCATATATTTT. Protein sequence: CASSPHWGTGNTIYF.

This clone was seen more than once but under ten times. This chain joins TRBV4-3 and TRBJ2-2; D is undetermined. The CDR3 contains 15 residues. Germline CDR1 is LGHNA and CDR2 is YSLEER. The ends were cut back, 0 bases at V and 4 bases at J, with 9 bases in the middle. Written as DNA, the CDR3 is TGCGCCAGCAGCCAAGAAGGCTCCGTCACCGGGGAGCTGTTTTTT. This translates into CASSQEGSVTGELFF.

The chain is built from TRBV5-4 and TRBJ1-2, with 8 bases matching TRBD1. Trimming took 6 bases from V and 0 from J; bases not matched to a gene: 4. Germline-derived CDR1 and CDR2 are SGHNT and YYREEE (reference sequence). The CDR3 totals 14 residues. CDR3 sequence (DNA): TGTGCCAGCACCCGGACAGGGACTAACTATGGCTACACCTTC. It encodes CASTRTGTNYGYTF.

J is TRBJ2-4 and V is TRBV5-1; D is possibly TRBD1 (5 bases). The length of the CDR3 is 16 residues. CDR1 SGHRS and CDR2 YFSETQ come from the germline V gene. Trimming removed 0 bases from V and 8 bases from J, with 18 bases in between. CDR3 sequence: CASSLGPTNSRDIQYF. DNA of the CDR3: TGCGCCAGCAGCTTGGGGCCCACTAATAGCAGGGACATTCAGTACTTC. The full variable domain, with the rest looked up from reference TRBV5-1 and TRBJ2-4, is KAGVTQTPRYLIKTRGQQVTLSCSPISGHRSVSWYQQTPGQGLQFLFEYFSETQRNKGNFPGRFSGRQFSNSRSEMNVSTLELGDSALYLCASSLGPTNSRDIQYFGAGTRLSVL.

This clone has a single count. The V gene is TRBV29-1, the J gene TRBJ2-7; 8 bases match TRBD1. The CDR3 sequence is 13 residues long. Germline V gene data show CDR1 as SQVTM and CDR2 as ANQGSEA. Losses at the gene ends were 6 bases for V and 5 bases for J; bases not matched to a gene: 9. The CDR3 reads CSVWGQEANEQYF. The CDR3 region has the DNA TGCAGCGTGTGGGGACAGGAGGCCAACGAGCAGTACTTC.

This clone was seen a few times. The V gene is TRBV9, the J gene TRBJ2-7, with D maybe TRBD2 (6 bases). In germline, CDR1 is SGDLS, CDR2 YYNGEE. V shed 3 bases and J shed 2 bases, with 12 bases lying between them. The CDR3 contains 14 residues. CDR3 in amino acids: CASSATSSAYEQYF. CDR3 in DNA: TGTGCCAGCAGCGCAACTAGCTCTGCCTACGAGCAGTACTTC.

J is TRBJ2-2 and V is TRBV27; D is perhaps TRBD2 (6 bases). This CDR3 comprises 18 residues. Trimming cost V 8 bases and J 2 bases, with 24 bases left between them. Germline loops: CDR1 MNHEY, CDR2 SMNVEV (reference sequence). The CDR3 reads CASLGRLAGTPNTGELFF. The DNA for the CDR3 is TGTGCCAGCCTAGGAAGATTAGCTGGGACTCCAAACACCGGGGAGCTGTTTTTT.